These 3 T cell receptor beta chains were sequenced from one sample in a study of shared T cell receptors in the human thymus (dated by TCRdb to about 2021). The library was prepared using the immunoSEQ multiplex PCR assay. TCRdb mirrors the immuneACCESS table, restricted to in-frame sequences. Some clones are absent from its copies; in checked studies, under half trace to an unresolved V gene, and the reason for the others is unknown. Here the sample has just under 550,000 clones; about four fifths occur a single time. The biggest ten clones account for around 0.013% of the sample. The same data also went into a second study, on human thymus T cells.

Sequences were obtained from thymocytes. The receptors were sampled from a boy in the first two years of life with a congenital heart defect. Donor details come from another sample of the same person, matched by shared clones.

The chain couples TRBV2 to TRBJ2-1, with 13 bases identical to TRBD2. The J segment lost 9 bases and the V segment lost 4 bases, leaving 0 bases of the junction unmatched. Per germline, CDR1 SNHLY and CDR2 FYNNEI. CDR3 length: 13 amino acids. The DNA for the CDR3 is TGTGCCAGCAGTGGACTAGCGGGAGGTGAGCAGTTCTTC. This encodes CASSGLAGGEQFF.

About this clone itself: This CDR3 is also generated by other DNA sequences in the sample. The chain combines TRBV9 with TRBJ2-7; 7 bases agree with TRBD2. The trim removed 0 bases at V and 2 bases at J, leaving 5 bases unmatched. The CDR3 is 15 amino acids. From germline, CDR1 is SGDLS and CDR2 YYNGEE. CDR3 loop: CASSVGLAGTYEQYF. In nucleotides, the CDR3 is TGTGCCAGCAGCGTAGGACTAGCAGGGACCTACGAGCAGTACTTC.

The chain employs TRBV29-1 and TRBJ2-1; 9 bases align to TRBD2. In germline, CDR1 is SQVTM, CDR2 ANQGSEA. The CDR3 is 20 amino acids. V was pared by 0 bases and J by 5 bases, with 20 bases of the junction left unmatched. CDR3 DNA sequence: TGCAGCGTTGAAGATCTAGTAGTAAAACGGCGGGAGGGCCCGCACAATGAGCAGTTCTTC. Translation: CSVEDLVVKRREGPHNEQFF.